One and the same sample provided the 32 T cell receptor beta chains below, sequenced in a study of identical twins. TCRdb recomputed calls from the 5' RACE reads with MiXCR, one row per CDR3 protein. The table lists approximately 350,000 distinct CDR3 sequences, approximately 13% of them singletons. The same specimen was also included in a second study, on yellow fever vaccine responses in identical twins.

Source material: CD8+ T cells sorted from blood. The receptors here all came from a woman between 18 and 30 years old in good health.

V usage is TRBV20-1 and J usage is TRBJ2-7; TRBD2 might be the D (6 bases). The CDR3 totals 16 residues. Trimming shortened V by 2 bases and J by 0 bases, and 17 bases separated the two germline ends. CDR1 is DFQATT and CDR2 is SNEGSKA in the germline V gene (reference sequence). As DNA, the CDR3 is TGCAGTGCTAGACCCCTTCGAAGGCGGGGCTCCTACGAGCAGTACTTC. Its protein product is CSARPLRRRGSYEQYF.

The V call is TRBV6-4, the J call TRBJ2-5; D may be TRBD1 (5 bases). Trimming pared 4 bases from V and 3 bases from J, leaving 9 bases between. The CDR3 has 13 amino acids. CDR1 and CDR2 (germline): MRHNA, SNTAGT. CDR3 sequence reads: CASSVTAEETQYF. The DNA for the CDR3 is TGTGCCAGCAGTGTGACAGCTGAAGAGACCCAGTACTTC.

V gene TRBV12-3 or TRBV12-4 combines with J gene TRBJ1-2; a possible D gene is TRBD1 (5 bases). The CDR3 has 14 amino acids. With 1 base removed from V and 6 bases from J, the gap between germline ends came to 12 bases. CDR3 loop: CASSLVGVSDGYTF. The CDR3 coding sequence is TGTGCCAGCAGTTTAGTAGGGGTTTCTGATGGCTACACCTTC.

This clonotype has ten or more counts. Written as DNA, the CDR3 is TGTGCCAGCAGTTCCACAGGGGGTTCCACAGATACGCAGTATTTT. It yields the protein CASSSTGGSTDTQYF. The chain employs TRBV12-3 or TRBV12-4 and TRBJ2-3, with 8 bases fitting TRBD1. The ends lost 4 bases at V and 2 bases at J; junction bases unmatched: 5. The CDR3 has 15 residues.

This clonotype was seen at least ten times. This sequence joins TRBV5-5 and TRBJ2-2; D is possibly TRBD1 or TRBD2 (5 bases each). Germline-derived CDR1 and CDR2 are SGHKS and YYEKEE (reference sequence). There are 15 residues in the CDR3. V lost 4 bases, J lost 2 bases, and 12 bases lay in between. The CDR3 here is CASSPGTLNTGELFF. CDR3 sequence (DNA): TGTGCCAGCAGCCCCGGGACGCTTAACACCGGGGAGCTGTTTTTT. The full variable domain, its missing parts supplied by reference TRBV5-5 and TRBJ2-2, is DAGVTQSPTHLIKTRGQQVTLRCSPISGHKSVSWYQQVLGQGPQFIFQYYEKEERGRGNFPDRFSARQFPNYSSELNVNALLLGDSALYLCASSPGTLNTGELFFGEGSRLTVL.

CDR3 sequence: CASSAPRLPEMGEQYF. CDR3 in DNA: TGTGCCAGCAGCGCCCCCCGACTCCCCGAGATGGGGGAGCAGTACTTC. The rearrangement links TRBV21-1 to TRBJ2-7; the DNA was not used to check the table's D call, TRBD1. TRBV21-1 corresponds to a pseudogene. This CDR3 is built from 16 residues.

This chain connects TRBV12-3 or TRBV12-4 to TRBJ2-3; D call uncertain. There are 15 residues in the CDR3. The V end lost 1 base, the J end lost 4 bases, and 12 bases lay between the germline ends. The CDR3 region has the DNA TGTGCCAGCAGTTTAGAGGGTCGAGTCGCAGATACGCAGTATTTT. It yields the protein CASSLEGRVADTQYF.

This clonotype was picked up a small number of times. In nucleotides, the CDR3 is TGTGCCAGCAGTTACGACGGCGGGGGCTACGAGCAGTACGTC. As protein: CASSYDGGGYEQYV. The rearrangement uses TRBV6-2 or TRBV6-3 and TRBJ2-7; 7 bases map to TRBD2. The V and J ends lost 2 bases and 3 bases, in that order; junction bases with no gene match: 4. Germline values: CDR1 MNHEY, CDR2 SVGEGT. This CDR3 region has 14 residues.

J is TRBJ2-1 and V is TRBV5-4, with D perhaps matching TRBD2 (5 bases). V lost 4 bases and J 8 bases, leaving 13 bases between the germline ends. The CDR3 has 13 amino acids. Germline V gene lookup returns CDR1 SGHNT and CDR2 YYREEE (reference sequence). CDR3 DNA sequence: TGTGCCAGCAGCCCCCCGCTAGCTTATGAGCAGTTCTTC. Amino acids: CASSPPLAYEQFF.

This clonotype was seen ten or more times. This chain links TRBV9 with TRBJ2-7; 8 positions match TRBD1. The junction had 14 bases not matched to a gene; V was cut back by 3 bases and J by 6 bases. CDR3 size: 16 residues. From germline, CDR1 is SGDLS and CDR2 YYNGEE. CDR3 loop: CASSGQTRTGSGEQYF. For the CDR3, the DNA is TGTGCCAGCAGCGGACAAACGAGGACAGGGAGCGGCGAGCAGTACTTC.

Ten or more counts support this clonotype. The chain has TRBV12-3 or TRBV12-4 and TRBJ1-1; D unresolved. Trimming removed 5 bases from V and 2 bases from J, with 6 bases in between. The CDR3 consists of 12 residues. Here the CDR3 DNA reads TGTGCCAGCAGTCGAACTAACACTGAAGCTTTCTTT. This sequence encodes CASSRTNTEAFF.

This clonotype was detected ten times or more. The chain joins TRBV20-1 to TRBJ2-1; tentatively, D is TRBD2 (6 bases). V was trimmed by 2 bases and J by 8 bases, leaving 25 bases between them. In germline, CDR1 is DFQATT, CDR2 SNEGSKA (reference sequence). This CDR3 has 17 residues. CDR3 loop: CSARLAPEGLRAHEQFF. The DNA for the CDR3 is TGCAGTGCTAGACTGGCTCCGGAGGGCCTCCGGGCTCATGAGCAGTTCTTC.

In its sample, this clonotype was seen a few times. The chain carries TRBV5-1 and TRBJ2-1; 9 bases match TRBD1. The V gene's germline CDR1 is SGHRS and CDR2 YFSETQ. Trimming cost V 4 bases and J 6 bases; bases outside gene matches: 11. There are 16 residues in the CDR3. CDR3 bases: TGCGCCAGCAGCGGAAGCGGGACAGGGAATGGCAATGAGCAGTTCTTC. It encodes CASSGSGTGNGNEQFF. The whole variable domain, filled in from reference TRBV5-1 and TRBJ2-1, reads KAGVTQTPRYLIKTRGQQVTLSCSPISGHRSVSWYQQTPGQGLQFLFEYFSETQRNKGNFPGRFSGRQFSNSRSEMNVSTLELGDSALYLCASSGSGTGNGNEQFFGPGTRLTVL.

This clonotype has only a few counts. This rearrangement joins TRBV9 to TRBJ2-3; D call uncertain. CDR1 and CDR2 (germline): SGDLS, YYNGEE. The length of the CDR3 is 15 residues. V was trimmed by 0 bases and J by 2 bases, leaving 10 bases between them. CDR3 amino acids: CASSVEVGNTDTQYF. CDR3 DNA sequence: TGTGCCAGCAGCGTAGAGGTCGGAAACACAGATACGCAGTATTTT.

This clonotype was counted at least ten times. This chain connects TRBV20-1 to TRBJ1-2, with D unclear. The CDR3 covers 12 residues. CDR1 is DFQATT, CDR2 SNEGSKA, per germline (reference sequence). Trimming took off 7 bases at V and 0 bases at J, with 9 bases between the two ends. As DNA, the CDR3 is TGCAGTGGAGAATTAGCTAACTATGGCTACACCTTC. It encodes CSGELANYGYTF.

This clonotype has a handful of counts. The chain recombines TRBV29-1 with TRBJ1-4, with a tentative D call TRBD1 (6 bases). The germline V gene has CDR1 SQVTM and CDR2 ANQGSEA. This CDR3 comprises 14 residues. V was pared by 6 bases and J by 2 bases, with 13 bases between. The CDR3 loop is CSVGGGATNEKLFF. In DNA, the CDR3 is TGCAGCGTCGGTGGGGGGGCTACTAATGAAAAACTGTTTTTT.

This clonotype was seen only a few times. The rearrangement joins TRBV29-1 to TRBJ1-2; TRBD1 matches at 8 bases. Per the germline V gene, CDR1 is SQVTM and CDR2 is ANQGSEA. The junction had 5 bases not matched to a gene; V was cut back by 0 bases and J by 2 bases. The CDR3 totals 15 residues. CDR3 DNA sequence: TGCAGCGTTGAAGATATAGACAGGGGAAACTATGGCTACACCTTC. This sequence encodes CSVEDIDRGNYGYTF.

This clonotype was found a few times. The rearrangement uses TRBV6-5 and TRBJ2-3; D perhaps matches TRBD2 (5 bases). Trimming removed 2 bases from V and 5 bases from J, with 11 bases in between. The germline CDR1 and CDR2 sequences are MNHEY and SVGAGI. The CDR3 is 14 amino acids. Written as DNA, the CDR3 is TGTGCCAGCAGTTACGGTCTAGCAGGAGATACGCAGTATTTT. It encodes CASSYGLAGDTQYF.

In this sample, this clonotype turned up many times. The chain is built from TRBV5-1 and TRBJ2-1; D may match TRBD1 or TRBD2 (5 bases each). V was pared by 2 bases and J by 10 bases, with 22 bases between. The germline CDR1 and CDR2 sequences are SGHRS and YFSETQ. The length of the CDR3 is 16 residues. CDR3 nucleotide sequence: TGCGCCAGCAGCTTACGAAGGTCTGATGCGTGGGGGGAGCAGTTCTTC. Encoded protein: CASSLRRSDAWGEQFF.

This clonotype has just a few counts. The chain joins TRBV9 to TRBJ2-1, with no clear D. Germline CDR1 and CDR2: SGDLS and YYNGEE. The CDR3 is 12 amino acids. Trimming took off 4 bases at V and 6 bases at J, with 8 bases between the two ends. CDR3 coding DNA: TGTGCCAGCAGCAGGAGTAGCAATGAGCAGTTCTTC. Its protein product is CASSRSSNEQFF.

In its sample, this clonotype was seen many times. The CDR3 region has the DNA TGCGCCAGCAGCCTACAGGGCAGCTCCTACAATGAGCAGTTCTTC. Its protein product is CASSLQGSSYNEQFF. This chain uses TRBV4-1 with TRBJ2-1, with D possibly being TRBD1 (6 bases). CDR3 length equals 15 residues. Germline assignment: CDR1 MGHRA and CDR2 YSYEKL. Trimming took 4 bases from V and 0 from J, leaving 10 bases between them.

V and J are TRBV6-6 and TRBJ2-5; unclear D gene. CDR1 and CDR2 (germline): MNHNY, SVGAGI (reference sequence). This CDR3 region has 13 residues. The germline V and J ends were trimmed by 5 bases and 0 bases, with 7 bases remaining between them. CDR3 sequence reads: CASSVNYQETQYF. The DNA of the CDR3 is TGTGCCAGCAGTGTTAATTACCAAGAGACCCAGTACTTC.

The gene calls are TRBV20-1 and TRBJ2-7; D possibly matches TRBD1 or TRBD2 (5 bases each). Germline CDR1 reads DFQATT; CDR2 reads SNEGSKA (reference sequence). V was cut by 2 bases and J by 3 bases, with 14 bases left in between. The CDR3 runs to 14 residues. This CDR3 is CSARKEGQGYEQYF. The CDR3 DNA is TGCAGTGCTAGAAAAGAGGGGCAGGGCTACGAGCAGTACTTC.

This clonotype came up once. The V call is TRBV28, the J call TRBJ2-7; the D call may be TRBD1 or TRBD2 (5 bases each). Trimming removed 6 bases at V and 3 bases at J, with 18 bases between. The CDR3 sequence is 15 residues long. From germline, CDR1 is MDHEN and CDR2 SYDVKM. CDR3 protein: CASSRDGANSYEQYF. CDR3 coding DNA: TGTGCCAGCAGCCGGGACGGCGCAAACAGCTACGAGCAGTACTTC.

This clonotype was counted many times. CDR3 in DNA: TGTGCCAGCAGCCAAGTTGTTGGGCTCACAGATACGCAGTATTTT. It yields the protein CASSQVVGLTDTQYF. The rearrangement links TRBV14 to TRBJ2-3; D unresolved. Germline CDR1 reads SGHDN; CDR2 reads FVKESK. The germline V and J ends were trimmed by 1 base and 2 bases, with 10 bases remaining between them. CDR3 length: 15 amino acids. Full variable domain (missing parts from reference TRBV14 and TRBJ2-3): EAGVTQFPSHSVIEKGQTVTLRCDPISGHDNLYWYRRVMGKEIKFLLHFVKESKQDESGMPNNRFLAERTGGTYSTLKVQPAELEDSGVYFCASSQVVGLTDTQYFGPGTRLTVL.

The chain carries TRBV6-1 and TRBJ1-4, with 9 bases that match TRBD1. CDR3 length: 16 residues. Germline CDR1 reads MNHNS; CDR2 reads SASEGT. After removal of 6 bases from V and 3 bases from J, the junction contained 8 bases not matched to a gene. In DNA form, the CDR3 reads TGTGCCAGCAGCACCGGACAGGGGATAGCTAATGAAAAACTGTTTTTT. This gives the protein CASSTGQGIANEKLFF.

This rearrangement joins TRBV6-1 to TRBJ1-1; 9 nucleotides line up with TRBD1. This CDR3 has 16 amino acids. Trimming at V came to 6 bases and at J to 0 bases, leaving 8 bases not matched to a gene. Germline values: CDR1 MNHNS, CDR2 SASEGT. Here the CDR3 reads CASSRDRVGVNTEAFF. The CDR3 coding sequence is TGTGCCAGCAGCCGGGACAGGGTGGGAGTGAACACTGAAGCTTTCTTT.

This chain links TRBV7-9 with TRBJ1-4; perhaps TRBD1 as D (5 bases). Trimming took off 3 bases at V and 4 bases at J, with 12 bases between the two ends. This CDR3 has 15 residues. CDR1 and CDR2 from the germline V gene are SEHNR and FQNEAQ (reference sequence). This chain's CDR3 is CASSFLGRNNEKLFF. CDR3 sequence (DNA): TGTGCCAGCAGCTTTCTGGGACGGAATAATGAAAAACTGTTTTTT.

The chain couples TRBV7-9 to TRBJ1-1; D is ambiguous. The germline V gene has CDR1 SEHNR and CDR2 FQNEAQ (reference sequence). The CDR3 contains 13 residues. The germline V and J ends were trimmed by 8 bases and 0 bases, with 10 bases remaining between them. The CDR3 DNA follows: TGTGCCAGCCTGGAACAGCTGAACACTGAAGCTTTCTTT. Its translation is CASLEQLNTEAFF.

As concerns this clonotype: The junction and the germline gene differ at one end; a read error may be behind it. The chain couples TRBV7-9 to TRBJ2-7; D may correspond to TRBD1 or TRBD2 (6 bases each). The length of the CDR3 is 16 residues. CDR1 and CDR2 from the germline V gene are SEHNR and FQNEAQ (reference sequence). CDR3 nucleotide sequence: TGTGCCAGCAGCTTAGCTGGGGGGCTCGCCTCCTGCGAGCAGTACTTC. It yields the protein CASSLAGGLASCEQYF.

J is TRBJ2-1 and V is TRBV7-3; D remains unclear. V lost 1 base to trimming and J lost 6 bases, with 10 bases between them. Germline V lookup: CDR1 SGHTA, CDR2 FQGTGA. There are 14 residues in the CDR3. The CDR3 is CASSLSRRSNEQFF. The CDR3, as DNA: TGTGCCAGCAGCTTAAGCAGGCGTAGCAATGAGCAGTTCTTC. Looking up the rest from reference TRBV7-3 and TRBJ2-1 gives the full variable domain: GAGVSQTPSNKVTEKGKYVELRCDPISGHTALYWYRQSLGQGPEFLIYFQGTGAADDSGLPNDRFFAVRPEGSVSTLKIQRTERGDSAVYLCASSLSRRSNEQFFGPGTRLTVL.

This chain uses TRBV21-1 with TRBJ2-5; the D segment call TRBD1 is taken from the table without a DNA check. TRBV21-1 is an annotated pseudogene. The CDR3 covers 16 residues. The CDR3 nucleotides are TGTGCCAGCAGCCCAAAGAACAACCGGGCCCAAGAGACCCAGTACTTC. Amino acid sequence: CASSPKNNRAQETQYF.